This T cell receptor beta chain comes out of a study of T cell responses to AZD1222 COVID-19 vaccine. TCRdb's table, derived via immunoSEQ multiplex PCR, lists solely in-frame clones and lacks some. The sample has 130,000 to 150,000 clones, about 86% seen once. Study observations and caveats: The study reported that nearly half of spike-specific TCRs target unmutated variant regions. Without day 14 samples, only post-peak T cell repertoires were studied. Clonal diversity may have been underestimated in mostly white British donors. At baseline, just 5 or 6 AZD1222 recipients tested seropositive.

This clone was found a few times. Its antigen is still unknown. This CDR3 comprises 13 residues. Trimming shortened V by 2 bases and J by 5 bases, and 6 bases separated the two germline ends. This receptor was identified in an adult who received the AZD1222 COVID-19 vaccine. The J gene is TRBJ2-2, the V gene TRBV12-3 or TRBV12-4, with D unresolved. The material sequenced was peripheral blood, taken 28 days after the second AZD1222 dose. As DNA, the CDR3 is TGTGCCAGCAGTTTAAGAATTACCGGGGAGCTGTTTTTT. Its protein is CASSLRITGELFF.